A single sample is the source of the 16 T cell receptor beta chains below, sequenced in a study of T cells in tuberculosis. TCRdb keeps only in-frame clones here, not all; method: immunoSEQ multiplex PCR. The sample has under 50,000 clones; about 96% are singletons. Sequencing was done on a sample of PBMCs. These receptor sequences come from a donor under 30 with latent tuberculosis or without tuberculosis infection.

The CDR3 here is CASGNRGGSPLHF. The CDR3 DNA follows: TGTGCCAGCGGAAACAGGGGTGGATCACCCCTCCACTTT. The genes are TRBV2 and TRBJ1-6; 7 bases match TRBD1. There are 13 residues in the CDR3. V dropped 8 bases and J dropped 10; count of bases not matched to a gene: 8. Germline V gene lookup returns CDR1 SNHLY and CDR2 FYNNEI.

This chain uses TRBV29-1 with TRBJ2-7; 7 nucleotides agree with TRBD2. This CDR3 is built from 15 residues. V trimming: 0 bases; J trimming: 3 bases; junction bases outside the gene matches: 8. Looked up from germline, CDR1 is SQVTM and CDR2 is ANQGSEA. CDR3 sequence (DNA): TGCAGCGTTGAAGATCGGGGGAGGGCTAGCTACGAGCAGTACTTC. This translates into CSVEDRGRASYEQYF.

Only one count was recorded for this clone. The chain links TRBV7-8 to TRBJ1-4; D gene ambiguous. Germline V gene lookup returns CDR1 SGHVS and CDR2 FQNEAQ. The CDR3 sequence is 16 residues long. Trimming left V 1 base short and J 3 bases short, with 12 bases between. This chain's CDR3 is CASSLGYPTPNEKLFF. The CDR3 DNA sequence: TGTGCCAGCAGCTTAGGTTACCCAACTCCTAATGAAAAACTGTTTTTT.

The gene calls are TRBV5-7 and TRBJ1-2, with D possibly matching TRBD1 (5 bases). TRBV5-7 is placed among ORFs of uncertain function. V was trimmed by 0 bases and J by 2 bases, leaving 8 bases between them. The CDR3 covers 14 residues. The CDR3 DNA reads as TGTGCCAGCAGCTTGGACAGGACAAACTATGGCTACACCTTC. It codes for CASSLDRTNYGYTF.

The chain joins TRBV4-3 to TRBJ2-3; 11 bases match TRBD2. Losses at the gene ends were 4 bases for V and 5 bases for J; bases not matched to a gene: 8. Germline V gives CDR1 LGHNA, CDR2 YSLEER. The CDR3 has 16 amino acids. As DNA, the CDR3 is TGCGCCAGCAGCCGCAGTAGCGGGGGGGCTGGAGATACGCAGTATTTT. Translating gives CASSRSSGGAGDTQYF.

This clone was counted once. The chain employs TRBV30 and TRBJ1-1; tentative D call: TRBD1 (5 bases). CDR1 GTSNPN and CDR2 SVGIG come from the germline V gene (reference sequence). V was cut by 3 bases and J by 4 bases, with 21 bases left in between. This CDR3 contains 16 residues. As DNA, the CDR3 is TGTGCCTGGAGCGGTCGGGGGTTAAACTCCAGCACTGAAGCTTTCTTT. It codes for CAWSGRGLNSSTEAFF.

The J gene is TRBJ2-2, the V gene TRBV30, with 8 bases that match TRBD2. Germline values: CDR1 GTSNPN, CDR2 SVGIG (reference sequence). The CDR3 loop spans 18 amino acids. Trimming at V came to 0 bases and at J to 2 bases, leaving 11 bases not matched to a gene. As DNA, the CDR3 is TGTGCCTGGAGTGTACTGTCCAGCGGGGGTTTCAACACCGGGGAGCTGTTTTTT. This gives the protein CAWSVLSSGGFNTGELFF.

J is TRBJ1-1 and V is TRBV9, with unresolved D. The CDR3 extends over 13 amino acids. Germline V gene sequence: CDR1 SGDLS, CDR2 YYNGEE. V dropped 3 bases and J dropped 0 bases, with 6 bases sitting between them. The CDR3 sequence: CASSAGMNTEAFF. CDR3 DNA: TGTGCCAGCAGCGCGGGGATGAACACTGAAGCTTTCTTT.

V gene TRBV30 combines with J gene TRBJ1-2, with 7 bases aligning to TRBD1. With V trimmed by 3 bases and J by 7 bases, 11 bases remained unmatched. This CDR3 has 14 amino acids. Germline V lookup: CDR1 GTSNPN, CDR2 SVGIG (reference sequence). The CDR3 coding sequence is TGTGCCTGGAGCCTAAGGGGGCGCGAGAGTGGCTACACCTTC. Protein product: CAWSLRGRESGYTF.

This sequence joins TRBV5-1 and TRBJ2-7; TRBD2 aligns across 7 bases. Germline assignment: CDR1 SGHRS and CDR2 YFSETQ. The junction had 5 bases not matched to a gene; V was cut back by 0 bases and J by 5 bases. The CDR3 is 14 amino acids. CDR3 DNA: TGCGCCAGCAGCTTGGTGACCCGGGAGGACGAGCAGTACTTC. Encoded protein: CASSLVTREDEQYF.

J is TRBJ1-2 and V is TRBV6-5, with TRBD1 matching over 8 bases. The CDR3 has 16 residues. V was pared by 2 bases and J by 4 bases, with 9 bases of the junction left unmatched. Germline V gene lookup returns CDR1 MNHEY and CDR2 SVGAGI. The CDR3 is CASSYPIFGQGYGYTF. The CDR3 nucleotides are TGTGCCAGCAGTTACCCAATCTTTGGACAGGGCTATGGCTACACCTTC.

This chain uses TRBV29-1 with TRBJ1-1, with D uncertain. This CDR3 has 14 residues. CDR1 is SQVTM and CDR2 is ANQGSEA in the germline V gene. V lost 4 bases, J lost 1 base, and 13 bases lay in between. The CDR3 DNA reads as TGCAGCGTTGCCGGTACGTCCACGAACACTGAAGCTTTCTTT. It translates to CSVAGTSTNTEAFF.

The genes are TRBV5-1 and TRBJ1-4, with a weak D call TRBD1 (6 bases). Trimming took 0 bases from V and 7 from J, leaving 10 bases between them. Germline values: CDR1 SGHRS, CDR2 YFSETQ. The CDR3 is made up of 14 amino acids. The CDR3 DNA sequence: TGCGCCAGCAGCTTGGCAGGGGAAGTTGAAAAACTGTTTTTT. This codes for CASSLAGEVEKLFF.

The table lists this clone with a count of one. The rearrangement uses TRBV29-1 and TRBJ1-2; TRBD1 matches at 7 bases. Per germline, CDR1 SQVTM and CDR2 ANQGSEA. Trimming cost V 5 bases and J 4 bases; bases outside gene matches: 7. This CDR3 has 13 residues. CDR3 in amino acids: CSVIGGVGYGYTF. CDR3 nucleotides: TGCAGCGTTATAGGGGGCGTTGGCTATGGCTACACCTTC.

The CDR3 region has the DNA TGTGCCAGTAGTACCGACAGGGGGTCCTACGAGCAGTACTTC. Residues: CASSTDRGSYEQYF. The gene calls are TRBV19 and TRBJ2-7; 9 nucleotides match TRBD1. Germline trimming cut 4 bases from V and 1 base from J; bases unmatched to any gene: 2. The CDR3 has 14 residues. Germline assignment: CDR1 LNHDA and CDR2 SQIVND (reference sequence).

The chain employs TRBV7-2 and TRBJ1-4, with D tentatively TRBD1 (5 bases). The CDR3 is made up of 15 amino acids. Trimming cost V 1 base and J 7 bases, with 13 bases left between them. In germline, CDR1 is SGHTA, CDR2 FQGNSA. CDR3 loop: CASSLGRQGSEKLFF. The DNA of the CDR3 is TGTGCCAGCAGCTTAGGCCGCCAGGGTAGTGAAAAACTGTTTTTT.